This paragraph covers one T cell receptor beta chain sequence. V was clipped by 6 bases and J by 7 bases; unmatched bases: 15. CDR3 length: 16 amino acids. Germline V lookup: CDR1 MGHDK, CDR2 SYGVNS. This record comes from a study of blood T cell repertoires in COVID-19. Study information: COVID-19 samples collected from the United States, Italy and Spain covered acute and convalescent phases.

In the authors' workflow: Amplification with reference gene primers provided the estimates of nucleated cell counts. TCRdb's table, derived via immunoSEQ multiplex PCR, lists solely in-frame clones and lacks some. The V and J calls and the clone size are those of that table, but D and trimming were determined from the DNA. The table lists over 200,000 clones, 65% to 85% of them singletons. Patients in Seattle were enrolled during active infection, then followed longitudinally. This TCR was sampled from a woman aged 25 to 39 with COVID-19, enrolled during active disease. The V call is TRBV25-1, the J call TRBJ2-7; 10 nucleotides line up with TRBD2. The sequenced sample consisted of peripheral blood. The CDR3 is CASSPRVLAGVGEQYF. Here the CDR3 DNA reads TGTGCCAGCAGCCCTAGGGTCCTAGCGGGAGTCGGGGAGCAGTACTTC.